These T cell receptor beta chains were read from a single sample in a study of human T cells and chemical hapten exposure. TCRdb reprocessed the RACE reads via MiXCR and lists one record per CDR3 protein. Of under 400,000 distinct CDR3 sequences listed, 4.5% to 6% were seen once; the top ten hold 2.5% to 3%. This material consisted of whole blood, taken in connection with sensitization to the hapten diphenylcyclopropenone (DPC). Source of these receptors: a woman between 45 and 65 years old with alopecia areata. Some clones in this sample may be carry-over from other donors' samples. Each CDR3 is given with its conserved first and last residue.

v_gene,CDR3aa
TRBV29-1,CSVSERLAGDEQYF
TRBV12-3/TRBV12-4,CASSRPDLNEQFF
TRBV30,CALQFNEKLFF
TRBV10-3,CAIKQGLRYEQYF
TRBV20-1,CSARGTAHDYEKLFF
TRBV10-3,CAISPGTGNTEAFF
TRBV6-5,CASSKGQGWNEQFF
TRBV13,CASSLGDAPNTEAFF
TRBV5-1,CASSLGSQTNEQFF
TRBV6-6,CASSYSPGQNQPQHF
TRBV6-4,CASSEQENQPQHF
TRBV10-2,CGVGTSGGGEQFF
TRBV30,CAWSKGLAPNTEAFF
TRBV6-5,CASGVRTGGLRVAEAFF
TRBV5-1,CASSAWSGPSYTEQFF
TRBV29-1,CSPVLGSTDTQYF
TRBV29-1,CSAGHNYEQYF
TRBV27,CASSSKGWTEAFF
TRBV6-1,CASRIDRTYSNQPQHF
TRBV12-3/TRBV12-4,CASSLNRNEKLFF
TRBV28,CASSPGTGKGSGANVLTF
TRBV6-6,CASTPDRGYQPQHF
TRBV5-1,CASRLAGDGPHGEQFF
TRBV28,CASKGTDAYGYTF
TRBV6-2/TRBV6-3,CASSWGDRVNQPQHF
TRBV12-3/TRBV12-4,CASSFPIDSSSYNEQFF
TRBV7-2,CASSEGRYNTQYF
TRBV4-1,CASSQDTGSTDTQYF
TRBV4-1,CASSPGTGGNEQFF
TRBV28,CASRGALVHEQYF
TRBV29-1,CSVRATANYGYTF
TRBV3-1,CASSPDPRTSSYNSPLHF
TRBV7-2,CIPTPKKVESEKLFF
TRBV12-3/TRBV12-4,CASTPWLAGDYGYTF
TRBV6-6,CASSYSTGKRDYGYTF
TRBV7-9,CASSPPGTNTGELFF
TRBV9,CASKPGVTDNSPLHF
TRBV20-1,CSARGDSNTGELFF
TRBV5-8,CASSPLRVSYNEQFF
TRBV14,CASSPILLHGTNTQYF
TRBV5-1,CASSSKRNTEAFF
TRBV27,CASSLSVGKETQYF
TRBV11-2,CASSSSDQKQYF
TRBV7-9,CATGQGNQPQHF
TRBV14,CASSQETGAGWYNEQFF
TRBV27,CASSPGQSYEQYF
TRBV25-1,CASSESGRPPEQYF
TRBV20-1,CSARGDNRVGEKLFF
TRBV12-3/TRBV12-4,CASSLDSNSNQPQHF
TRBV12-3/TRBV12-4,CASKSGERSPLHF
TRBV5-5,CASSANRDPREYF
TRBV6-2/TRBV6-3,CASSYRTGTGLTGANVLTF